This T cell receptor beta chain was profiled in a study of T cell responses to AZD1222 COVID-19 vaccine. Investigators merged groups given second doses at roughly 4 or roughly 12 weeks. TCRdb keeps only in-frame clones here, not all; method: immunoSEQ multiplex PCR. Altogether more than 150,000 clones are present, around 94% being singletons, with the ten largest covering about 1.5%. This CDR3 region has 13 residues. Germline V gene data show CDR1 as SGHTA and CDR2 as FQGNSA. V shed 0 bases and J shed 6 bases, with 6 bases lying between them. The sequence was collected from an adult who received the AZD1222 COVID-19 vaccine. This sample comprised peripheral blood, obtained 28 days after the second AZD1222 dose. The chain carries TRBV7-2 and TRBJ2-1; D call uncertain. CDR3 amino acids: CASSLAFSNEQFF. In DNA, the CDR3 is TGTGCCAGCAGCTTAGCGTTTTCCAATGAGCAGTTCTTC.